The sequence of this T cell receptor (beta chain) was determined in a study of shared clonotypes between healthy human individuals. Broader study findings: Naive subsets generally exceeded memory subsets in estimated richness.

Germline V gene lookup returns CDR1 SGHTA and CDR2 FQGNSA. V dropped 1 base and J dropped 4; count of bases not matched to a gene: 3. The CDR3 loop spans 15 amino acids. The table came from immunoSEQ multiplex PCR; TCRdb's copy has only in-frame clones and leaves some out. The data show 1,100,000 or so clones, 75% to 85% seen once. Worth noting for this clone: Its antigen is still unknown.

This chain uses TRBV7-2 with TRBJ2-1; 8 bases are a match to TRBD1. This TCR derives from a man between 18 and 35 years old in good health. Some clones in this sample may be carry-over from other donors' samples. Material: memory CD4+ T cells from PBMCs. The subset here: CD45RA-negative fraction. The DNA for the CDR3 is TGTGCCAGCAGCTTAGGACAGGGGTTGTACAATGAGCAGTTCTTC. Translation: CASSLGQGLYNEQFF.